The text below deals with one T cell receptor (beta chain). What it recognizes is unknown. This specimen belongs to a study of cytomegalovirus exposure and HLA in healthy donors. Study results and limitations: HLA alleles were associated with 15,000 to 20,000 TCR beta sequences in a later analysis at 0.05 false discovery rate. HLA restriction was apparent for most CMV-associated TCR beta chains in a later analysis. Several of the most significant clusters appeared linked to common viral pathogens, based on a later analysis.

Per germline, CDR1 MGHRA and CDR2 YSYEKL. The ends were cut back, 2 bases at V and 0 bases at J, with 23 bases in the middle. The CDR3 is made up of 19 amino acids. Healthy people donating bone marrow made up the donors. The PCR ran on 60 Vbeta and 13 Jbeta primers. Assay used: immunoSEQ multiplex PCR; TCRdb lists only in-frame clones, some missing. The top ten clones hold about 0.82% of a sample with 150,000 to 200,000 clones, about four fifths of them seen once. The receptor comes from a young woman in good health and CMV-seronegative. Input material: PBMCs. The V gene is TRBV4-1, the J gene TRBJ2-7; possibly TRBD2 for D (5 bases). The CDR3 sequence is CASSQPPDYIDTLSYEQYF. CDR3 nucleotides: TGCGCCAGCAGCCAACCCCCAGACTATATAGACACTCTCTCCTACGAGCAGTACTTC.